This T cell receptor (beta chain) emerged from a study of identical twins. Germline CDR1 is SNHLY and CDR2 is FYNNEI. This CDR3 region has 19 residues. The germline V and J ends were trimmed by 5 bases and 0 bases, with 23 bases remaining between them. TCRdb itself ran the 5' RACE reads through MiXCR, one entry per CDR3 protein. The repertoire holds about 1.7 million distinct CDR3 sequences, with about 30% as singletons. In every case, the donor was a healthy Caucasian. This clonotype was picked up a small number of times. Sequenced input: cord blood. The chain joins TRBV2 to TRBJ2-1; no reliable D call. The origin of this receptor is a newborn girl in good health. The CDR3 reads CASSLTRADGRSSYNEQFF. Here the CDR3 DNA reads TGTGCCAGCAGTCTCACACGGGCTGATGGGCGGAGCTCCTACAATGAGCAGTTCTTC.